This TCR beta chain appears in the sequencing data of a study of T cells in Graves' hyperthyroidism and ophthalmopathy. Broader study findings: Most thyroid-expanded clonotypes above 0.001 were also found in blood.

Criteria for exclusion of patients were uncontrolled infection, other autoimmune disease, pregnancy or lactation. At first hyperthyroidism diagnosis, before any ophthalmopathy symptoms, the blood sample was collected. CDR3 length equals 11 residues. V was cut by 2 bases and J by 6 bases, with 2 bases left in between. CDR1 is SNHLY and CDR2 is FYNNEI in the germline V gene. RNA transcripts gave rise to amplified TCR beta CDR3 regions. First-round RT-PCR targeting the TCR CDR3 was performed with the HTBI primer set. TCRdb re-derived calls from the multiplex PCR reads in MiXCR, one entry per CDR3 protein. The sample records some 380,000 distinct CDR3 sequences, around an eighth being singletons. There are many counts of this clonotype. Its antigen is as yet unknown.

The rearrangement links TRBV2 to TRBJ2-1; the D is unclear. Material for sequencing was blood. The sequence derives from a man under 40 with Graves' hyperthyroidism that later progressed to Graves' ophthalmopathy. The CDR3 DNA reads as TGTGCCAGCAGTGAACCCAATGAGCAGTTCTTC. Its protein is CASSEPNEQFF.